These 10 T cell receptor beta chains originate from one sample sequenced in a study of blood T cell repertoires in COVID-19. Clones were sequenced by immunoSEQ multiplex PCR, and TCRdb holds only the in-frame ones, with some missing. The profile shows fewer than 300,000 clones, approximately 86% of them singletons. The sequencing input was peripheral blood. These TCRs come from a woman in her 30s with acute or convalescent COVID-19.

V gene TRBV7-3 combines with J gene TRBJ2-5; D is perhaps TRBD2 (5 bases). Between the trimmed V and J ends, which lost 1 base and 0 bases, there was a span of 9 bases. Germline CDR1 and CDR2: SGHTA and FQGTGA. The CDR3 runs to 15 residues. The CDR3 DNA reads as TGTGCCAGCAGCTTAAACGGAGGTTACCAAGAGACCCAGTACTTC. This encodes CASSLNGGYQETQYF.

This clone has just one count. The CDR3 spells CASSLTGGSNEKLFF. The CDR3 bases are TGTGCCAGCAGCTTGACAGGGGGCAGTAATGAAAAACTGTTTTTT. V is TRBV7-9 and J is TRBJ1-4; 10 nucleotides align to TRBD1. The CDR3 contains 15 residues. Germline CDR1 and CDR2: SEHNR and FQNEAQ (reference sequence). After removal of 3 bases from V and 4 bases from J, the junction contained 2 bases not matched to a gene.

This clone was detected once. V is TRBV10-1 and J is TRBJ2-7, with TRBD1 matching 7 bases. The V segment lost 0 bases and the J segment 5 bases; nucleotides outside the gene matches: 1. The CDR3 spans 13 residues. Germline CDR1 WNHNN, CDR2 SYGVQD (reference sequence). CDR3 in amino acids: CASSESGTDEQYF. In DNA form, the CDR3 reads TGCGCCAGCAGTGAGTCAGGGACAGACGAGCAGTACTTC.

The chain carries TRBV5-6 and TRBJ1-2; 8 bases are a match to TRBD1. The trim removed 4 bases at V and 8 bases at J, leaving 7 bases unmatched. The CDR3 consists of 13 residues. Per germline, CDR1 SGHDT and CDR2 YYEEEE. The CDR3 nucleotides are TGTGCCAGCAGCCCCGACAGGGGAGGCGGCTACACCTTC. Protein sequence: CASSPDRGGGYTF.

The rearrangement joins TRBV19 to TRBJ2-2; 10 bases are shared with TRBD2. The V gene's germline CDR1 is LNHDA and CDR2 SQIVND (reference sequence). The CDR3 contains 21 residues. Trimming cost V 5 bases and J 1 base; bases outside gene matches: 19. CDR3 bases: TGTGCCAGTAGTTCTCAGACGTGGGCTAGCGGGAGTGGGTTGAACACCGGGGAGCTGTTTTTT. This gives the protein CASSSQTWASGSGLNTGELFF. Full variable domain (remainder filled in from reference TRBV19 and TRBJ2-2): DGGITQSPKYLFRKEGQNVTLSCEQNLNHDAMYWYRQDPGQGLRLIYYSQIVNDFQKGDIAEGYSVSREKKESFPLTVTSAQKNPTAFYLCASSSQTWASGSGLNTGELFFGEGSRLTVL.

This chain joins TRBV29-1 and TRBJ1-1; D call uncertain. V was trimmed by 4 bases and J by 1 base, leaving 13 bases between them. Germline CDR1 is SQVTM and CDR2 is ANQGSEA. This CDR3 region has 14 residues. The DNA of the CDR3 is TGCAGCGTTGTTCCATCCGCTACGAACACTGAAGCTTTCTTT. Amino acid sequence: CSVVPSATNTEAFF.

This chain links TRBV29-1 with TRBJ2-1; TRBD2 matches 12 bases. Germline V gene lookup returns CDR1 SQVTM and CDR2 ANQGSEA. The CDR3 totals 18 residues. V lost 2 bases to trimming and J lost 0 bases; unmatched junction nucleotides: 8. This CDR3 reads CSVELGTSGLSSYNEQFF. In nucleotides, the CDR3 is TGCAGCGTTGAACTCGGGACTAGCGGGTTGAGCTCCTACAATGAGCAGTTCTTC.

The CDR3 loop is CATSAGGQGRRQPQHF. CDR3 coding DNA: TGTGCCACCAGTGCCGGGGGACAGGGTAGAAGGCAGCCCCAGCATTTT. The chain combines TRBV24-1 with TRBJ1-5; 9 bases line up with TRBD1. From germline, CDR1 is KGHDR and CDR2 SFDVKD. J was trimmed by 7 bases and V by 5 bases; bases with no gene match: 11. The length of the CDR3 is 16 residues.

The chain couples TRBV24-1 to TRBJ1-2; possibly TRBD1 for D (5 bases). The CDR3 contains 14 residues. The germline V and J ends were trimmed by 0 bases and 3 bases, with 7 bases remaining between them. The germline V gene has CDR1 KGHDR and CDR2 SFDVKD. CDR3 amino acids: CATSDLFRDYGYTF. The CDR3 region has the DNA TGTGCCACCAGTGATTTGTTCAGGGACTATGGCTACACCTTC.

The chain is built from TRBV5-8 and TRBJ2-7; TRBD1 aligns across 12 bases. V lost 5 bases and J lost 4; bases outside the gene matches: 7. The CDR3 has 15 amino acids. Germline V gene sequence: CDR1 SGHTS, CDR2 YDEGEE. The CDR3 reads CASSAGTGGLYEQYF. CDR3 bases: TGTGCCAGCAGTGCCGGGACAGGGGGCTTATACGAGCAGTACTTC.